A selection of T cell receptor beta chains follows, all from one sample in a study of blood T cells in healthy people across ages. TCRdb re-called the 5' RACE reads through MiXCR, storing one row per CDR3 protein. The table records fewer than 750,000 distinct CDR3 sequences, over 40% of them present only once. The sample taken for sequencing was blood. The receptors shown here come from an elderly woman in good health. Each CDR3 is given with its conserved first and last residue. D genes are given only for firm matches. Only part of the rows carry a size: once, few, many, or a class if the clone is expanded.

J gene | V gene | CDR3 length | clone size | D gene | CDR3 DNA | CDR3 protein
TRBJ2-3 | TRBV6-1 | 15 | many | NA | TGTGCCAGCAGAGAGAAGAGGGCTAGCACAGATACGCAGTATTTT | CASREKRASTDTQYF
TRBJ1-1 | TRBV9 | 14 | NA | NA | TGTGCCAGCAGCCCCGGACTGGGAAACACTGAAGCTTTCTTT | CASSPGLGNTEAFF
TRBJ2-1 | TRBV4-1 | 18 | many | NA | TGCGCCAGCAGCCAAGACATGCGGCCTCCCAGCCCTTACAATGAGCAGTTCTTC | CASSQDMRPPSPYNEQFF
TRBJ1-2 | TRBV6-5 | 16 | NA | NA | TGTGCCAGCAGTTTTCGGACAGCCGGATCTAACTATGGCTACACCTTC | CASSFRTAGSNYGYTF
TRBJ2-3 | TRBV12-3/TRBV12-4 | 14 | once | NA | TGTGCCAGCAGCATCAGGGTGCCCACAGATACGCAGTATTTT | CASSIRVPTDTQYF
TRBJ1-5 | TRBV7-9 | 15 | NA | TRBD1 | TGTGCCAGCAGCCCCTCAGCGGGACAGACTCAGCCCCAGCATTTT | CASSPSAGQTQPQHF
TRBJ2-1 | TRBV5-1 | 13 | few | TRBD2 | TGCGCCAGCAGCTCACTAGCGACCAATGAGCAGTTCTTC | CASSSLATNEQFF
TRBJ2-1 | TRBV5-1 | 14 | NA | NA | TGCGCCAGCAGCCCCGGACCCAATCTCAATGAGCAGTTCTTC | CASSPGPNLNEQFF
TRBJ2-5 | TRBV11-2 | 15 | NA | TRBD2 | TGTGCCAGCAGCTTAGCCCAGGGACTACAGGAGACCCAGTACTTC | CASSLAQGLQETQYF
TRBJ1-5 | TRBV4-1 | 16 | NA | TRBD1 | TGCGCCAGCAGCCCCTACGGGACAGGGCTTGGTCAGCCCCAGCATTTT | CASSPYGTGLGQPQHF
TRBJ1-3 | TRBV7-2 | 16 | NA | NA | TGTGCCAGCAGCTTAGTAGGGGGGGACTCTGGAAACACCACATATTTT | CASSLVGGDSGNTTYF
TRBJ2-5 | TRBV20-1 | 12 | NA | NA | TGCAGGGCTAGGGGAGGCCTAGAGACCCAGTACTTC | CRARGGLETQYF
TRBJ2-1 | TRBV2 | 15 | NA | TRBD1 | TGTGCCAGCAGCCAACAGGGGGTATCCTACAATGAGCAGTTCTTC | CASSQQGVSYNEQFF
TRBJ2-7 | TRBV29-1 | 14 | NA | TRBD1 | TGCAGCGTTCCCACTACCGGGACAGGGGACGAGCAGTACTTC | CSVPTTGTGDEQYF
TRBJ1-5 | TRBV11-2 | 14 | NA | NA | TGTGCCAGCAGCATGAGGGGAGGTAATCAGCCCCAGCATTTT | CASSMRGGNQPQHF
TRBJ2-3 | TRBV7-9 | 16 | once | NA | TGTGCCAGCAGCTTACATCCCGGAAGGGAGACAGATACGCAGTATTTT | CASSLHPGRETDTQYF
TRBJ2-7 | TRBV9 | 16 | NA | TRBD1 | TGTGCCAGCAGCACACTGCCTACGACAGGGGCCTACGAGCAGTACTTC | CASSTLPTTGAYEQYF
TRBJ2-5 | TRBV10-3 | 16 | many | NA | TGTGCCATCAGTGAGTCGCAGGGGCAAAGCCAAGAGACCCAGTACTTC | CAISESQGQSQETQYF
TRBJ1-6 | TRBV7-9 | 14 | NA | NA | TGTGCCAGCACCTCGGGGCAGGGGAATTCACCCCTCCACTTT | CASTSGQGNSPLHF
TRBJ2-1 | TRBV5-1 | 15 | few | NA | TGCGCCAGCAGCCCCGGGACCCCGTTAGGCAATGAGCAGTTCTTC | CASSPGTPLGNEQFF
TRBJ2-1 | TRBV5-1 | 15 | NA | NA | TGCGCCAGCAGGAAGGACTCCACTTCCTACAATGAGCAGTTCTTC | CASRKDSTSYNEQFF
TRBJ2-5 | TRBV6-5 | 14 | NA | NA | TGTGCCAGCAGCGGCGGACTGCCCCCGGGGACCCAGTACTTC | CASSGGLPPGTQYF
TRBJ1-2 | TRBV29-1 | 13 | NA | NA | TGCAGCGTTGCCCTAGGGGGGGGCTATGGCTACACCTTC | CSVALGGGYGYTF
TRBJ2-5 | TRBV30 | 15 | many | NA | TGTGCCTGGAGTGTTGGGGATACTAGAGGAGAGACCCAGTACTTC | CAWSVGDTRGETQYF
TRBJ2-7 | TRBV6-2/TRBV6-3 | 17 | NA | TRBD2 | TGTGCCAGCAGTCGCCTACTCCTACTAGCGGCTGTCTACGAGCAGTACTTC | CASSRLLLLAAVYEQYF
TRBJ2-1 | TRBV20-1 | 15 | NA | TRBD2 | TGCAGTGCTAGAGTGGTACTAGCGGGGAAGCATGAGCAGTTCTTC | CSARVVLAGKHEQFF
TRBJ2-1 | TRBV18 | 16 | few | NA | TGTGCCAGCTCACCTACTCCGGGAGCTATCTACAATGAGCAGTTCTTC | CASSPTPGAIYNEQFF
TRBJ2-1 | TRBV3-1 | 11 | NA | NA | TGTGCCAGCAGCCTCTTAAATGAGCTGTTCTTC | CASSLLNELFF
TRBJ1-2 | TRBV30 | 13 | many | TRBD1 | TGTGCCTGGAGTTGGACAGGGGACTATGGCTACACCTTC | CAWSWTGDYGYTF
TRBJ2-1 | TRBV6-1 | 15 | many | NA | TGTGCCAGTATCGGGGGTCGGGCTACGTACAATGAGCAGTTCTTC | CASIGGRATYNEQFF
TRBJ2-1 | TRBV28 | 14 | NA | NA | TGTGCCAGCAGTCCCGCGTACAACGGCAATGAGCAGTTCTTC | CASSPAYNGNEQFF
TRBJ2-1 | TRBV20-1 | 15 | many | NA | TGCAGTGCTAGACGGAGGCGGGTAACCTCAATTGAGCAGTTCTTC | CSARRRRVTSIEQFF
TRBJ1-5 | TRBV28 | 15 | few | NA | TGTGCCAGCAGTTATCCCAAACGAATACGAGCGCCCCAGCATTTT | CASSYPKRIRAPQHF
TRBJ2-3 | TRBV24-1 | 13 | NA | NA | TGTGCCACCGCGCAGGGCCGGGCAGATACGCAGTATTTT | CATAQGRADTQYF
TRBJ2-4 | TRBV3-1 | 13 | NA | NA | TGTGCCAGCAGCCAAGTCAGGGCAGGGGAGCAGTACTTC | CASSQVRAGEQYF
TRBJ2-7 | TRBV6-1 | 16 | NA | NA | TGTGCCAGCAGTGAAGCCCTCCAAATTGGAAGGCACGAGCAGTACTTC | CASSEALQIGRHEQYF
TRBJ2-5 | TRBV20-1 | 11 | many | NA | TGCAGTGCTAAGGGAGCCGAGACCCAGTACTTC | CSAKGAETQYF
TRBJ1-2 | TRBV2 | 15 | NA | TRBD1 | TGTGCCAGCAGTGTGTCGGGACAGGGGAGCTATGGCTACACCTTC | CASSVSGQGSYGYTF
TRBJ2-1 | TRBV24-1 | 13 | NA | NA | TGTGCCACCAGTGATATCAACAGGAATGAGCAGTTCTTC | CATSDINRNEQFF
TRBJ2-1 | TRBV7-2 | 17 | NA | TRBD2 | TGTGCCAGCAGTGGGGGCGGGAGGGACATCACGTACAATGTGCAGTTCTTC | CASSGGGRDITYNVQFF
TRBJ2-7 | TRBV20-1 | 12 | NA | NA | TGCAGTGCTATCTCAGACAGCTACGAGCAGTACTTC | CSAISDSYEQYF
TRBJ2-5 | TRBV29-1 | 12 | many | TRBD2 | TGCAGCGTCGGACTAGGCACGGAGACCCAGTACTTC | CSVGLGTETQYF
TRBJ2-6 | TRBV4-2 | 18 | NA | TRBD1 | TGTGCCAGCAGCCAAGAAGGGGGCTGGGGCTCTGGGGCCAACGTCCTGACTTTC | CASSQEGGWGSGANVLTF
TRBJ2-5 | TRBV11-2 | 13 | NA | NA | TGTGCCAGCAGCTCCGGCCATCAAGAGACCCAGTACTTC | CASSSGHQETQYF
TRBJ2-5 | TRBV12-3/TRBV12-4 | 12 | NA | NA | TGTGCCAGCAGTCACACGCGTTGGACCCAGTACTTC | CASSHTRWTQYF
TRBJ2-1 | TRBV2 | 11 | NA | NA | TGTGCCAGCAGTAATATCAATGAGCAGTTCTTC | CASSNINEQFF
TRBJ1-1 | TRBV25-1 | 12 | NA | NA | TGTGCCAGCAGTGGTCTCTCGCCTGAAGCTTTCTTT | CASSGLSPEAFF
TRBJ2-7 | TRBV7-2 | 14 | NA | NA | TGTGCCAGCAGCTTAGCCCAATCGGCCTACGAGCAGTACTTC | CASSLAQSAYEQYF
TRBJ2-1 | TRBV5-1 | 14 | NA | TRBD2 | TGCGCCAGCACCGGACTAGCGGATAACAATGAGCAGTTCTTC | CASTGLADNNEQFF
TRBJ1-1 | TRBV24-1 | 13 | NA | NA | TGTGCCACCAGATCGGGACAGAACACTGAAGCTTTCTTT | CATRSGQNTEAFF
TRBJ2-2 | TRBV19 | 14 | NA | TRBD1 | TGTGCCAGTGGCTGGACAGGGAATACCGGGGAGCTGTTTTTT | CASGWTGNTGELFF
TRBJ1-2 | TRBV5-1 | 16 | NA | TRBD1 | TGCGCCAGCAGCCCGGGACAGGGGGCGAGTGGCTATGGCTACACCTTC | CASSPGQGASGYGYTF